A single sample is the source of the 18 T cell receptor beta chains below, sequenced in a study of CD8+ T cells in alopecia areata. RNA, once extracted, was reverse transcribed into cDNA for use as the sequencing template. Profiling relied on immunoSEQ multiplex PCR, and the TCRdb table lists in-frame clones only, not all of them. The profile covers some 110,000 clones, none occurring a single time. Material: lesional skin. Source of these receptors: a C3H/HeJ mouse with alopecia areata. The strain's MHC: H2-k.

This clone was counted only a few times. Mouse gene names and germline throughout. The read ends 4 residues shy of where the CDR3 ends; the end is completed using the germline J gene. The chain joins TRBV16 to TRBJ2-7; D gene uncertain. CDR3 length equals 12 residues. Germline CDR1 reads SGHSA; CDR2 reads FRNQAP. Incomplete CDR3 DNA: TGTGCAAGCAGCCAACAAGAATAT. It translates to CASSQQEY. The whole CDR3 sequence reads CASSQQEYEQYF.

A note on this clone: Mouse gene names and germline throughout. The read ends 4 residues early relative to the CDR3; the germline J gene fills the gap. The gene calls are TRBV17 and TRBJ2-2; D perhaps matches TRBD2 (7 bases). Trimming took off 0 bases at V and 3 bases at J, with 11 bases between the two ends. CDR1 and CDR2 from the germline V gene are MNHDT and YYDKIL. The CDR3 spans 16 residues. The part of the CDR3 DNA that was read is TGTGCTAGCAGTAGAGATTGGGGGGCTGACACCGGG. Translating gives CASSRDWGADTG. The entire CDR3 is CASSRDWGADTGQLYF.

At least ten counts were recorded for this clone. A mismatch at residue 12 separates the TCRdb protein from the translated DNA, so the protein presented here was translated from the DNA. Germline and genes here are mouse. The DNA ends 3 residues before the CDR3 does, and the rest of the CDR3 is filled in from the germline J gene. The rearrangement joins TRBV13-3 to TRBJ1-6, with a tentative D call TRBD1 (6 bases). TRBJ1-6 is an ORF; its function is uncertain. The V and J ends lost 2 bases and 1 base respectively, with 7 bases between them. The germline gives CDR1 NNHDY, CDR2 SYVADS. The CDR3 sequence is 15 residues long. The CDR3 bases that were read are TGTGCCAGCAGTGAGGGACAATCCTATAATTCGCCC. Protein product: CASSEGQSYNSP. The full CDR3 is CASSEGQSYNSPLYF.

Of note for this clone: Each gene name is a mouse one. Read coverage stops 4 residues before the CDR3 terminus; the germline J gene supplies the remainder. This rearrangement joins TRBV1 to TRBJ2-7; the D gene is possibly TRBD2 (5 bases). The CDR3 extends over 15 amino acids. Germline V gives CDR1 NSQYPW, CDR2 LRSPGD (reference sequence). Trimming pared 1 base from V and 0 bases from J, leaving 10 bases between. The CDR3 reads CTCSAAPGPSYEQYF. The CDR3 bases that were read are TGCACCTGCAGTGCAGCTCCTGGGCCCTCCTAT.

This clone was recorded at least ten times. Gene names follow the mouse nomenclature. The CDR3 goes on 4 residues after the read ends, and that part is filled in from the germline J gene. The same CDR3 also results from other DNA sequences found in this sample. The V call is TRBV13-3, the J call TRBJ2-5; 9 nucleotides align to TRBD2. The CDR3 is made up of 16 amino acids. In germline, CDR1 is NNHDY, CDR2 SYVADS. The ends lost 0 bases at V and 3 bases at J; junction bases unmatched: 5. The CDR3 loop reads CASSDASTGGQDTQYF. The sequenced part of the CDR3 DNA is TGTGCCAGCAGTGATGCCTCGACTGGGGGTCAAGAC.

Comment on this clone: All gene names here are mouse names. The sequenced fragment ends 4 residues before the CDR3 boundary, so the rest is inferred from the germline J gene. The V and J genes are TRBV17 and TRBJ2-5, with a possible D match to TRBD1 (6 bases). Germline assignment: CDR1 MNHDT and CDR2 YYDKIL. The CDR3 covers 13 residues. The sequenced CDR3 bases are TGTGCTAGCAGTGGGGACAAAAAAGAC. Protein: CASSGDKKD. The entire CDR3 protein is CASSGDKKDTQYF.

Regarding this clone: Each gene name is a mouse one. The read terminates 4 residues before the CDR3 end, so the remaining end is supplied by the germline J gene. This chain links TRBV13-3 with TRBJ2-7; 9 nucleotides align to TRBD2. The CDR3 contains 16 residues. V trimming: 0 bases; J trimming: 3 bases; junction bases outside the gene matches: 7. Germline CDR1 reads NNHDY; CDR2 reads SYVADS. The CDR3 sequence: CASSDDRTGGNYEQYF. CDR3 bases read: TGTGCCAGCAGTGATGATCGAACTGGGGGGAACTAT.

On this clone: Here the gene names and germline are mouse. The read terminates 4 residues before the CDR3 end, so the remaining end is supplied by the germline J gene. This chain uses TRBV13-1 with TRBJ1-2; TRBD1 agrees at 10 bases. Germline V gives CDR1 NSHNY, CDR2 SYGAGN. This CDR3 region has 13 residues. The sequenced part of the CDR3 DNA is TGTGCCAGCAGTGGACAGGGGGCTGGC. Translation gives CASSGQGAG. The whole CDR3 sequence is CASSGQGAGDYTF.

Note on this clone: Gene labels here are mouse ones. The DNA ends 4 residues before the CDR3 does, and the rest of the CDR3 is filled in from the germline J gene. The chain employs TRBV1 and TRBJ2-1, with D possibly being TRBD2 (6 bases). The V end was cut by 8 bases, the J end by 3 bases, with 8 bases between. The CDR3 contains 12 residues. Germline lookup yields CDR1 NSQYPW and CDR2 LRSPGD (reference sequence). The CDR3 bases that were read are TGCACCTGCTCGGGGGGCTATGCT. The encoded protein is CTCSGGYA. The CDR3, in full, reads CTCSGGYAEQFF.

About this clone: Each gene name is a mouse one. Read data end 4 residues before the CDR3 end; the end is taken from the germline J gene. The rearrangement links TRBV13-3 to TRBJ2-5; 13 bases fit TRBD2. The germline V gene encodes CDR1 NNHDY and CDR2 SYVADS. This CDR3 contains 14 residues. The CDR3 sequence: CASSGGLGGDTQYF. CDR3 DNA (partial): TGTGCCAGCAGTGGGGGACTGGGGGGGGAC.

This clone was observed at least ten times. Germline and genes: mouse. Read sequence stops 4 residues before the CDR3 end, and the germline J gene provides the missing end. The chain links TRBV13-3 to TRBJ1-1; 10 bases map to TRBD1. The CDR3 is made up of 13 amino acids. Germline V gene sequence: CDR1 NNHDY, CDR2 SYVADS. This CDR3 reads CASSERDRGEVFF. Incomplete CDR3 DNA: TGTGCCAGCAGTGAGAGGGACAGGGGA.

Only a few counts were recorded for this clone. Gene names denote mouse genes. The observed sequence ends 4 residues before the CDR3 terminus, with the missing tail filled in from the germline J gene. V and J are TRBV13-1 and TRBJ1-4; TRBD1 aligns across 8 bases. Germline lookup yields CDR1 NSHNY and CDR2 SYGAGN. V dropped 3 bases and J dropped 0; count of bases not matched to a gene: 4. CDR3 length equals 16 residues. Incomplete CDR3 DNA: TGTGCCAGCAGTGCTCCGGGACAGGTTTCCAACGAA. Protein product: CASSAPGQVSNE. The full CDR3 reads CASSAPGQVSNERLFF. The whole variable domain, remainder taken from reference TRBV13-1 and TRBJ1-4, is EAAVTQSPRNKVTVTGGNVTLSCRQTNSHNYMYWYRQDTGHGLRLIHYSYGAGNLRIGDVPDGYKATRTTQEDFFLLLELASPSQTSLYFCASSAPGQVSNERLFFGHGTKLSVL.

In regard to this clone: Any gene name here is a mouse gene name. The read ends 4 residues before the CDR3 terminus; that terminus is restored from the germline J gene. This chain uses TRBV13-3 with TRBJ1-4, with D possibly TRBD1 on 6 matching bases. There are 15 residues in the CDR3. Germline CDR1 is NNHDY and CDR2 is SYVADS. V was clipped by 0 bases and J by 4 bases, with 10 bases between them. This CDR3 is CASSDAPGDNERLFF. CDR3 DNA (partial): TGTGCCAGCAGTGATGCTCCAGGGGACAACGAA.

A remark on this clone: Mouse names are used for the genes. With the read ending 4 residues before the CDR3 end, the germline J gene is used to fill in that end. This chain uses TRBV17 with TRBJ1-1; 7 bases fit TRBD1. Germline V gene lookup returns CDR1 MNHDT and CDR2 YYDKIL. Unmatched junction bases numbered 3, after V lost 0 bases and J lost 2 bases. This CDR3 spans 15 amino acids. This CDR3 reads CASSRDRDSNTEVFF. The covered CDR3 bases are TGTGCTAGCAGTAGAGATCGGGACAGTAACACA.

A few counts support this clone. Gene names follow the mouse nomenclature. The read terminates 4 residues ahead of where the CDR3 ends, so the germline J gene completes it. The chain couples TRBV13-3 to TRBJ2-1; 9 bases are shared with TRBD2. Per germline, CDR1 NNHDY and CDR2 SYVADS. V was clipped by 1 base and J by 3 bases; unmatched bases: 8. CDR3 length: 17 amino acids. The part of the CDR3 DNA that was read is TGTGCCAGCAGTGATCCCCGACTGGGGGAAGGCTATGCT. It yields the protein CASSDPRLGEGYA. The whole CDR3 sequence reads CASSDPRLGEGYAEQFF.

This clone appeared a few times. These gene names are mouse names. Read data end 4 residues before the CDR3 end; the end is taken from the germline J gene. This sequence joins TRBV17 and TRBJ2-7; a possible D gene is TRBD1 (6 bases). The CDR3 sequence is 13 residues long. Germline V gene lookup returns CDR1 MNHDT and CDR2 YYDKIL. The sequenced CDR3 bases are TGTGCTAGCAGTGCCCGGGACAAATAT. It is translated as CASSARDKY. The CDR3 as a whole reads CASSARDKYEQYF.

Concerning this clone: Mouse names are used for the genes. The CDR3 loop is CTCSADWGGGSYEQYF. Incomplete CDR3 DNA: TGCACCTGCAGTGCAGATTGGGGGGGCGGGTCCTAT. The chain couples TRBV1 to TRBJ2-7, with 9 nucleotides matching TRBD2. The CDR3 end falls 4 residues outside the read, so it is completed with the germline J gene. Germline V gene data show CDR1 as NSQYPW and CDR2 as LRSPGD (reference sequence). This CDR3 spans 16 amino acids. V was clipped by 0 bases and J by 1 base; unmatched bases: 4. The full variable domain, with the rest looked up from reference TRBV1 and TRBJ2-7, is VTLLEQNPRWRLVPRGQAVNLRCILKNSQYPWMSWYQQDLQKQLQWLFTLRSPGDKEVKSLPGADYLATRVTDTELRLQVANMSQGRTLYCTCSADWGGGSYEQYFGPGTRLTVL.

In its sample, this clone was seen a few times. Gene names are the mouse ones. The observed sequence ends 4 residues before the CDR3 terminus, with the missing tail filled in from the germline J gene. The chain joins TRBV13-3 to TRBJ2-2, with TRBD2 identical over 10 bases. J was trimmed by 3 bases and V by 5 bases; bases with no gene match: 10. The germline V gene has CDR1 NNHDY and CDR2 SYVADS. The CDR3 is made up of 17 amino acids. CDR3 DNA (partial): TGTGCCAGCAGAGGGCTGGGGGGGCGCCAGGACACCGGG. Translation gives CASRGLGGRQDTG. The full CDR3 reads CASRGLGGRQDTGQLYF.